These T cell receptor beta chains were read from a single sample in a study of cytomegalovirus exposure and HLA in healthy donors. The data were produced by immunoSEQ multiplex PCR, yet TCRdb's version contains in-frame clones alone and is incomplete. The sample has about 140,000 clones; roughly 68% are singletons. The sequencing input was PBMCs. Source of these receptors: a man aged 55 to 70 in good health and CMV-seronegative. CDR3s include the opening cysteine and the closing phenylalanine or tryptophan. Each record gives: J gene, D gene, V gene, clone size, CDR3 protein, CDR3 DNA. D genes are given only for firm matches. Rows give clone size only sometimes, using once, few, many, or a class for an expanded clone.

>TRBJ2-1|NA|TRBV5-8|NA
CASSPTGYNEQFF
TGTGCCAGCAGCCCCACAGGGTACAATGAGCAGTTCTTC
>TRBJ1-1|NA|TRBV6-5|NA
CASSKDSEAFF
TGTGCCAGCAGCAAGGACAGCGAAGCTTTCTTT
>TRBJ2-5|NA|TRBV9|NA
CASSRQIQETQYF
TGTGCCAGCAGCCGACAGATCCAAGAGACCCAGTACTTC
>TRBJ2-1|NA|TRBV5-4|NA
CASSLQADTYNEQFF
TGTGCCAGCAGCTTGCAAGCGGATACCTACAATGAGCAGTTCTTC
>TRBJ1-2|NA|TRBV7-3|NA
CASSLNRGYGYTF
TGTGCCAGCAGCCTAAACCGGGGCTATGGCTACACCTTC
>TRBJ2-3|TRBD1|TRBV5-4|NA
CASSTYRGDTQYF
TGTGCCAGCAGCACCTACAGGGGAGATACGCAGTATTTT
>TRBJ2-3|TRBD2|TRBV5-1|NA
CASSLSAGGTDTQYF
TGCGCCAGCAGCTTGAGTGCGGGAGGAACAGATACGCAGTATTTT
>TRBJ1-1|NA|TRBV28|NA
CASSPIGTAVETEAFF
TGTGCCAGCTCACCAATAGGAACGGCGGTAGAGACTGAAGCTTTCTTT
>TRBJ2-1|TRBD1|TRBV30|NA
CAWSTHEDRPNEQFF
TGTGCCTGGAGTACCCACGAGGACAGGCCTAATGAGCAGTTCTTC
>TRBJ2-5|NA|TRBV28|few
CASMGLGGSETQYF
TGTGCCAGCATGGGGCTAGGGGGATCGGAGACCCAGTACTTC
>TRBJ2-7|TRBD2|TRBV6-5|NA
CASSYRETSLYEQYF
TGTGCCAGCAGTTATAGGGAGACTAGCCTTTACGAGCAGTACTTC
>TRBJ2-1|TRBD1|TRBV7-9|NA
CASLDRGVNNEQFF
TGTGCCAGCCTTGACAGGGGGGTCAACAATGAGCAGTTCTTC
>TRBJ2-2|NA|TRBV27|NA
CASRLGQNTGELFF
TGTGCCAGCAGACTGGGACAGAACACCGGGGAGCTGTTTTTT
>TRBJ1-2|TRBD1|TRBV19|NA
CASSSTGANYGYTF
TGTGCCAGTAGTTCGACAGGGGCGAACTATGGCTACACCTTC